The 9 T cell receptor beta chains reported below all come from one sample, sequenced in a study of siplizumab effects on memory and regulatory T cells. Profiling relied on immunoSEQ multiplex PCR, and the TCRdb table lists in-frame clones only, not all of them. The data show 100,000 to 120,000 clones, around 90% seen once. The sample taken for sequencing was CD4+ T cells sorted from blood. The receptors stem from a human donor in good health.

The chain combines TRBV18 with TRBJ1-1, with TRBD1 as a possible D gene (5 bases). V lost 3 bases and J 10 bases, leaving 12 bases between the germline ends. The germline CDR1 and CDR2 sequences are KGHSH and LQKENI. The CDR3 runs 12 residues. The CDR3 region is CASSPEGSPAFF. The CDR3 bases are TGTGCCAGCTCACCTGAGGGGTCTCCAGCTTTCTTT. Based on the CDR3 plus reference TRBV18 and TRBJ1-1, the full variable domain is NAGVMQNPRHLVRRRGQEARLRCSPMKGHSHVYWYRQLPEEGLKFMVYLQKENIIDESGMPKERFSAEFPKEGPSILRIQQVVRGDSAAYFCASSPEGSPAFFGQGTRLTVV.

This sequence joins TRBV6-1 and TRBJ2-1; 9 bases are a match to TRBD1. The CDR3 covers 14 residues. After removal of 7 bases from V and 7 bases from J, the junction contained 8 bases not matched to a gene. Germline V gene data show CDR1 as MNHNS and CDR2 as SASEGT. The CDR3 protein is CASTRDRVGNEQFF. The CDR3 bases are TGTGCCAGCACCCGGGACAGGGTAGGGAATGAGCAGTTCTTC.

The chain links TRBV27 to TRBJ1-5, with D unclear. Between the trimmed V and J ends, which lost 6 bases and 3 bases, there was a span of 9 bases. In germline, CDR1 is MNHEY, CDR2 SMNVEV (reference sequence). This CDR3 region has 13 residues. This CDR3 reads CASRRDYNQPQHF. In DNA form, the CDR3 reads TGTGCCAGCAGGCGTGACTACAATCAGCCCCAGCATTTT.

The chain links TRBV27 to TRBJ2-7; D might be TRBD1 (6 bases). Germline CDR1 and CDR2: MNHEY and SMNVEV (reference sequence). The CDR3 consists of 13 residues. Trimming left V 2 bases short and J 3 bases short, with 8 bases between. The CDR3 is CASSLDRLYEQYF. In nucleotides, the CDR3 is TGTGCCAGCAGTTTAGACAGGCTCTACGAGCAGTACTTC.

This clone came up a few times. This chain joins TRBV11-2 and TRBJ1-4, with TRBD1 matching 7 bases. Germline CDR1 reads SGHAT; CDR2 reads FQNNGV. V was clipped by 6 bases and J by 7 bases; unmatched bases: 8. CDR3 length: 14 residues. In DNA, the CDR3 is TGTGCCAGCAGTTATACAGGGGAGGTTGAAAAACTGTTTTTT. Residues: CASSYTGEVEKLFF.

CDR3 loop: CASGLAPNNSPLHF. The CDR3 bases are TGTGCTAGTGGTTTGGCCCCCAATAATTCACCCCTCCACTTT. The chain couples TRBV12-5 to TRBJ1-6, with unresolved D. The germline V and J ends were trimmed by 1 base and 5 bases, with 6 bases remaining between them. This CDR3 has 14 residues. The germline gives CDR1 LGHNT, CDR2 FRNRAP.

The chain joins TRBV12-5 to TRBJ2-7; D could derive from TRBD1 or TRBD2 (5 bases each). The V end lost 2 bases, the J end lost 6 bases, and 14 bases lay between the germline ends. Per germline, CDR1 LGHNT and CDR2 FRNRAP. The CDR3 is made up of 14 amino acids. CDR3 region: CASGLSRGYSEQYF. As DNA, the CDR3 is TGTGCTAGTGGTTTGAGTCGGGGCTACAGCGAGCAGTACTTC. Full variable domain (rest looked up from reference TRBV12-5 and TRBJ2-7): DARVTQTPRHKVTEMGQEVTMRCQPILGHNTVFWYRQTMMQGLELLAYFRNRAPLDDSGMPKDRFSAEMPDATLATLKIQPSEPRDSAVYFCASGLSRGYSEQYFGPGTRLTVT.

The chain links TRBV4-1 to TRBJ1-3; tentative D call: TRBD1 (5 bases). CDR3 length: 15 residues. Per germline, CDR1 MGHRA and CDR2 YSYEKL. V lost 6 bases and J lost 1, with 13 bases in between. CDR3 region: CASRDIGASGNTIYF. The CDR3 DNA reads TGCGCCAGCAGAGATATAGGGGCGTCTGGAAACACCATATATTTT.

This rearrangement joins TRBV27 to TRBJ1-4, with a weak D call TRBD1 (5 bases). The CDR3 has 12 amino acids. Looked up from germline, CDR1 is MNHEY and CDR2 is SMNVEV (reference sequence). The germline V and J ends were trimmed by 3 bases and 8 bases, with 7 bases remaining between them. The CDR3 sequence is CASSFRDEKLFF. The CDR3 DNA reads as TGTGCCAGCAGTTTCAGGGACGAAAAACTGTTTTTT.